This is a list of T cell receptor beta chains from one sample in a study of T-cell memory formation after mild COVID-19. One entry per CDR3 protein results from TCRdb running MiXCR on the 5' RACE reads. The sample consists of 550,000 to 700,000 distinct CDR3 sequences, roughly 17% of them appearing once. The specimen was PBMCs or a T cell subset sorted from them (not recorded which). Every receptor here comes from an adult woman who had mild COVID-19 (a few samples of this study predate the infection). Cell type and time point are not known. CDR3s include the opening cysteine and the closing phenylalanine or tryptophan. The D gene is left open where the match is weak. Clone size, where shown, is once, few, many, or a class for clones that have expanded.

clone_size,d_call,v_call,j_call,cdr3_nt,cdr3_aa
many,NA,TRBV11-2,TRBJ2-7,TGTGCCAGCAGCCCCCCCGCGGGCTACGAGCAGTACTTC,CASSPPAGYEQYF
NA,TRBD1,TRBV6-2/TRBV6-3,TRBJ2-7,TGTGCCATCAGTTACCCAGGGACAGGGACCTACGAGCAGTACTTC,CAISYPGTGTYEQYF
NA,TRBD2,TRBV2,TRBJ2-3,TGTGCCAGCAGTGAAGGACTAGCGGGGGGTACGGGTACGCAGTATTTT,CASSEGLAGGTGTQYF
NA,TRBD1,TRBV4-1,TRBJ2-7,TGCGCCAGCAGCCGAGGGACAGGTACTTTCGAGCAGTACTTC,CASSRGTGTFEQYF
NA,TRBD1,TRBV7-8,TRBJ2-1,TGTGCCAGCAGCTTAGTAGAGGACAGGTATAAGTTCTTC,CASSLVEDRYKFF
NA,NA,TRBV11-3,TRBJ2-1,TGTGCCAGCAGCCCTCGGTCTAACTCCTACAATGAGCAGTTCTTC,CASSPRSNSYNEQFF
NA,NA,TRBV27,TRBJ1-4,TGTGCCAGCAGTTTCCGGTCGTTTGGTCCCGGCGGTGAAAAACTGTTTTTT,CASSFRSFGPGGEKLFF
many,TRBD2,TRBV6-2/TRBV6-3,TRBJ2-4,TGTGCCAGCAGTTACTCGAAGACGGGAGGCATTCAGTACTTC,CASSYSKTGGIQYF
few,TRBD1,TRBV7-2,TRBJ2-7,TGTGCCAGCAGCCTCAATGGACAGGGGTCCTACGAGCAGTACTTC,CASSLNGQGSYEQYF
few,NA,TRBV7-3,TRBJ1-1,TGTGCCAGCAGCCTTGACCTGGGCCTTGAAGCTTTCTTT,CASSLDLGLEAFF